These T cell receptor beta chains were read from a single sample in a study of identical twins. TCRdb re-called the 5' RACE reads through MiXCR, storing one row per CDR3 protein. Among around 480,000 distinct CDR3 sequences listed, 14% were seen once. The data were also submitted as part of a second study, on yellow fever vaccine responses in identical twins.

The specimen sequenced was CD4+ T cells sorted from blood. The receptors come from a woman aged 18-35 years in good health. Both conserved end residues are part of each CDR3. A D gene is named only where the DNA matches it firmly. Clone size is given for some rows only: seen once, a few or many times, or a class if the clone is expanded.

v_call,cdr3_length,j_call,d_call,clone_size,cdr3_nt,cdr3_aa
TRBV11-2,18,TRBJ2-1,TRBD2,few,TGTGCCAGCAGCCTCGGGCCTGCCAGCGGGAGGACCTACAATGAGCAGTTCTTC,CASSLGPASGRTYNEQFF
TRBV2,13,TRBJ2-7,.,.,TGTGCCAGCAGTGAGCTTACAGTTCACGAGCAGTACTTC,CASSELTVHEQYF
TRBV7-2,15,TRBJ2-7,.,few,TGTGCCAGCAGCTTAAGCCGGGCCGTTGCCTACGAGCAGTACTTC,CASSLSRAVAYEQYF
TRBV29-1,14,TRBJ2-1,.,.,TGCAGCGCACTGGGGCGAGAGAGATACAATGAGCAGTTCTTC,CSALGRERYNEQFF
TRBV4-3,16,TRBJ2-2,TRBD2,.,TGCGCCAGCAGCCTCTCTAGCGGGAGTGGCACCGGGGAGCTGTTTTTT,CASSLSSGSGTGELFF
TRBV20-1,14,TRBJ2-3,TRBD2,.,TGCAGTGCCCACGGGACTAGCAATGCAGATACGCAGTATTTT,CSAHGTSNADTQYF
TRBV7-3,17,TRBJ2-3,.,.,TGTGCCAGCAGCCCAAACGCTAGGGAAACTAGCACAGAAACGCAGTATTTT,CASSPNARETSTETQYF
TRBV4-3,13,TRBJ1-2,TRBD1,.,TGCGCCAGCAGATTCATCGACAGGGATGGCTACACCTTC,CASRFIDRDGYTF
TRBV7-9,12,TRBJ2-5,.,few,TGTGCCAGCAGCTTATCGGTCGAGACCCAGTACTTC,CASSLSVETQYF
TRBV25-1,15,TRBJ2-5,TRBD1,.,TGTGCCAGTAGACAGGGGAGTGGGGTTGGAGAGACCCAGTACTTC,CASRQGSGVGETQYF
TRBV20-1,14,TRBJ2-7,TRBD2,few,TGCAGTGCCCTCGGGGGGTATGGGGACTACGAGCAGTACTTC,CSALGGYGDYEQYF
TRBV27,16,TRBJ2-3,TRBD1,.,TGTGCCAGCAGCTCGATACAGGGGGCGCTTACAGATACGCAGTATTTT,CASSSIQGALTDTQYF
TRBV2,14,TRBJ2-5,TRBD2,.,TGTGCCAGCAACGGACTAGCGATTCAAGAGACCCAGTACTTC,CASNGLAIQETQYF
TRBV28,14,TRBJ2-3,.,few,TGTGCCAGCATAGGGGGAGGGCGTGTAGATACGCAGTATTTT,CASIGGGRVDTQYF
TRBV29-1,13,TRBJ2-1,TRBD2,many,TGCAGCGTTGATGCGGACACGGGAGGGGAGCAGTTCTTC,CSVDADTGGEQFF
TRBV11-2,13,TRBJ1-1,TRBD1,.,TGTGCCAGCAGCTCGACAGGGAAGGCTGAAGCTTTCTTT,CASSSTGKAEAFF
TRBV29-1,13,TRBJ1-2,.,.,TGCAGCGTTGTGACAGTAATTGACTATGGCTACACCTTC,CSVVTVIDYGYTF
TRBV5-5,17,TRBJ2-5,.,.,TGTGCCAGCAGCTTGGGCTGGTTGAGGACGCCAGGGGAGACCCAGTACTTC,CASSLGWLRTPGETQYF
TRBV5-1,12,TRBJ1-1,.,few,TGCGCCAGCAGCTTACCGGGACCTGAAGCTTTCTTT,CASSLPGPEAFF
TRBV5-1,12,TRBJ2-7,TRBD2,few,TGCGCCAGCAGCAGGGCTAGCGGGGAGCAGTACTTC,CASSRASGEQYF